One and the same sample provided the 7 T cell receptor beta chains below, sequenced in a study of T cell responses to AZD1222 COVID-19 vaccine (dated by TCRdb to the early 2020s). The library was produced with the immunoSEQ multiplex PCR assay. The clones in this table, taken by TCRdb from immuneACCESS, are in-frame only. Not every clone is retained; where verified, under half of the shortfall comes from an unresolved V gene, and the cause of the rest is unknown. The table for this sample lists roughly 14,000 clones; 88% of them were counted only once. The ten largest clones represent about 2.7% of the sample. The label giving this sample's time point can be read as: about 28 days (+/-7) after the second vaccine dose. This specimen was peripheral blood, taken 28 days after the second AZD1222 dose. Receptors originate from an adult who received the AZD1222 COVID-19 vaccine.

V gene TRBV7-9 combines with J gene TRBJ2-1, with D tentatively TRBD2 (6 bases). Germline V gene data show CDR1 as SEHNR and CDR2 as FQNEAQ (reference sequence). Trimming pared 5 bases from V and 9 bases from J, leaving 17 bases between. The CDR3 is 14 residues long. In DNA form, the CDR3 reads TGTGCCAGCAGCCCCGGGCTAGCGATGAGTGAGCAGTTCTTC. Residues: CASSPGLAMSEQFF.

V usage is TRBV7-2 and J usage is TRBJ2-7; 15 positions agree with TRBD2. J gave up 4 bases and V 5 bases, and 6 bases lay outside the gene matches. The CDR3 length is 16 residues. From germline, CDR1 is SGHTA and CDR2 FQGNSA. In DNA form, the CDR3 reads TGTGCCAGCAGCCCAAGGGGACTAGCGGGAGGTTACGAGCAGTACTTC. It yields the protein CASSPRGLAGGYEQYF. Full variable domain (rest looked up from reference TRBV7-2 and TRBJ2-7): GAGVSQSPSNKVTEKGKDVELRCDPISGHTALYWYRQSLGQGLEFLIYFQGNSAPDKSGLPSDRFSAERTGGSVSTLTIQRTQQEDSAVYLCASSPRGLAGGYEQYFGPGTRLTVT.

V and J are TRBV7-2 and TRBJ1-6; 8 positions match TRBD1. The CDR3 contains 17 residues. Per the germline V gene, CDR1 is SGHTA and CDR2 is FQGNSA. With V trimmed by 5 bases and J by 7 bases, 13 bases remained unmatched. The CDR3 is CASSPRQGLTLNSPLHF. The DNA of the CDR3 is TGTGCCAGCAGCCCGCGACAGGGGCTAACTTTAAATTCACCCCTCCACTTT.

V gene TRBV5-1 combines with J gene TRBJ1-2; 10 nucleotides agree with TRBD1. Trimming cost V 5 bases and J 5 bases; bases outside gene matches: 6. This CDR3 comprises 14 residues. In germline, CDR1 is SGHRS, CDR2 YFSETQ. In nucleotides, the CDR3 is TGCGCCAGCAGTCCGACAGGGGGCGATTATGGCTACACCTTC. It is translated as CASSPTGGDYGYTF.

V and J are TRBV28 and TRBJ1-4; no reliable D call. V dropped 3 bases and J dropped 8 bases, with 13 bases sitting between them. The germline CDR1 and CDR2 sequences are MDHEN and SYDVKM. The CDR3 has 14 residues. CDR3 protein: CASSFPGSEEKLFF. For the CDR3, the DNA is TGTGCCAGCAGTTTCCCGGGAAGTGAGGAAAAACTGTTTTTT.

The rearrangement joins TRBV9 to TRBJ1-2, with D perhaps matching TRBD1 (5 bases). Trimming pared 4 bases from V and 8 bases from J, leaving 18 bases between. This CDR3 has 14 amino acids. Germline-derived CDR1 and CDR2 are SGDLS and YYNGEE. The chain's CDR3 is CASSPSDSFWGYTF. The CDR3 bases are TGTGCCAGCAGCCCCTCAGACAGCTTCTGGGGCTACACCTTC.

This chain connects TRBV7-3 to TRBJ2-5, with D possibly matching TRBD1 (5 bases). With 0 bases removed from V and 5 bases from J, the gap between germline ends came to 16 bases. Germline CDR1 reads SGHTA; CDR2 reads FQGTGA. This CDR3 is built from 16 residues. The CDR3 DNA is TGTGCCAGCAGCTTAACAGGCAGGGTGGTAGGGGAGACCCAGTACTTC. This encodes CASSLTGRVVGETQYF. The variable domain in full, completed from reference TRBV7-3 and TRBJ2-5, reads GAGVSQTPSNKVTEKGKYVELRCDPISGHTALYWYRQSLGQGPEFLIYFQGTGAADDSGLPNDRFFAVRPEGSVSTLKIQRTERGDSAVYLCASSLTGRVVGETQYFGPGTRLLVL.